Listed below are T cell receptor beta chains from one sample, sequenced in a study of Ad26.COV2.S vaccination and SARS-CoV-2 variants. TCRdb's table, derived via immunoSEQ multiplex PCR, lists solely in-frame clones and lacks some. Among fewer than 100,000 clones, approximately 86% were seen once, and the ten largest hold about 16%. Specimen: peripheral blood, collected after recovery from COVID-19. The receptors here all came from a human donor who had recovered from COVID-19. Both conserved end residues are part of each CDR3. Fields, in order: D gene, clone size, V gene, J gene, CDR3 protein, CDR3 DNA. A D gene is named only where the DNA matches it firmly. Not all rows give a size; the values are once, few, many and, for expanded clones, a class.

.	.	TRBV7-9	TRBJ2-5	CASSPLTRGQETQYF	TGTGCCAGCAGCCCACTGACTAGGGGCCAAGAGACCCAGTACTTC
.	.	TRBV7-9	TRBJ1-1	CASSSVDSPSTEAFF	TGTGCCAGCAGCTCCGTGGACAGTCCTTCCACTGAAGCTTTCTTT
.	once	TRBV9	TRBJ1-2	CASSVASHYGYTF	TGTGCCAGCAGCGTAGCCAGCCACTATGGCTACACCTTC
.	.	TRBV7-9	TRBJ2-7	CASSLADRGGSYEQYF	TGTGCCAGCAGCTTAGCCGACAGGGGAGGGTCCTACGAGCAGTACTTC
.	.	TRBV12-5	TRBJ2-3	CASGLEGGDTQYF	TGTGCTAGTGGTTTGGAGGGGGGGGATACGCAGTATTTT
.	.	TRBV28	TRBJ1-5	CASSLPGYGQPQHF	TGTGCCAGCAGTTTACCAGGGTATGGTCAGCCCCAGCATTTT
.	once	TRBV4-1	TRBJ2-1	CASSVPSAGGNEQFF	TGCGCCAGCAGCGTACCTAGCGCTGGGGGCAATGAGCAGTTCTTC
.	.	TRBV6-1	TRBJ2-7	CASSETLQGGRPYEQYF	TGTGCCAGCAGTGAGACCTTACAGGGGGGGCGGCCCTACGAGCAGTACTTC
.	.	TRBV18	TRBJ1-5	CASSPGHDSNQPQHF	TGTGCCAGCTCACCAGGACACGATAGCAATCAGCCCCAGCATTTT
TRBD2	.	TRBV6-5	TRBJ2-3	CATSGSEVDTQYF	TGTGCCACTAGCGGGAGTGAGGTAGATACGCAGTATTTT
.	.	TRBV24-1	TRBJ2-1	CATSDIRPKQFF	TGTGCCACCAGTGATATACGCCCAAAGCAGTTCTTC
TRBD1	.	TRBV7-3	TRBJ2-7	CASRNAGQGSYEQYF	TGTGCCAGCAGGAACGCGGGACAGGGATCCTACGAGCAGTACTTC
.	once	TRBV5-1	TRBJ2-7	CASSPEDYEQYF	TGCGCCAGCAGCCCCGAGGACTACGAGCAGTACTTC
.	.	TRBV11-2	TRBJ2-1	CASIMGSYYNEQFF	TGTGCCAGCATCATGGGGTCCTACTACAATGAGCAGTTCTTC
.	.	TRBV24-1	TRBJ2-5	CATSAAEGWEETQYF	TGTGCCACCAGTGCAGCAGAAGGGTGGGAAGAGACCCAGTACTTC
.	.	TRBV5-1	TRBJ2-7	CASSLESGGWDYEQYF	TGCGCCAGCAGCTTGGAATCCGGCGGGTGGGACTACGAGCAGTACTTC
.	.	TRBV6-2/TRBV6-3	TRBJ2-7	CASSTSRGYEQYF	TGTGCCAGCAGCACTTCAAGGGGCTACGAGCAGTACTTC
TRBD1	.	TRBV19	TRBJ1-5	CASGAGGKQPQHF	TGTGCCAGCGGGGCAGGGGGAAAGCAGCCCCAGCATTTT
.	.	TRBV28	TRBJ2-6	CASSSTLIVSGSGANVLTF	TGTGCCAGCAGTTCCACCCTTATAGTTTCCGGCTCTGGGGCCAACGTCCTGACTTTC
TRBD1	.	TRBV25-1	TRBJ2-2	CASSGQGTTGELFF	TGTGCCAGCAGCGGACAGGGGACCACGGGGGAGCTGTTTTTT
.	.	TRBV7-9	TRBJ1-1	CASSPRDFGAFF	TGTGCCAGCAGCCCCAGGGACTTCGGGGCTTTCTTT
TRBD2	.	TRBV5-5	TRBJ2-4	CASSPLAGAQYF	TGTGCCAGCAGCCCACTAGCGGGAGCCCAGTACTTC
TRBD1	few	TRBV4-3	TRBJ2-7	CASSQEYSGTGFPYEQYF	TGCGCCAGCAGCCAAGAGTACTCCGGGACAGGGTTTCCCTACGAGCAGTACTTC
TRBD2	.	TRBV7-6	TRBJ2-1	CASTLLGGNEQFF	TGTGCCAGCACCTTACTGGGGGGGAATGAGCAGTTCTTC
.	.	TRBV29-1	TRBJ1-1	CSVGFSDGEAFF	TGCAGCGTTGGGTTTAGCGACGGTGAAGCTTTCTTT
.	.	TRBV7-2	TRBJ2-7	CASSFGQMEGYEQYF	TGTGCCAGCAGCTTCGGGCAGATGGAGGGCTACGAGCAGTACTTC
TRBD1	.	TRBV28	TRBJ1-4	CASRRTGGDATNEKLFF	TGTGCCAGCAGACGGACAGGGGGTGATGCAACTAATGAAAAACTGTTTTTT
.	few	TRBV27	TRBJ2-7	CASSPRPGSSYEQYF	TGTGCCAGCAGCCCGAGGCCTGGAAGCTCCTACGAGCAGTACTTC
.	.	TRBV25-1	TRBJ2-4	CASSEEGAKNIQYF	TGTGCCAGCAGTGAGGAGGGAGCCAAAAACATTCAGTACTTC
.	.	TRBV5-1	TRBJ2-6	CASSLAPGANVLTF	TGCGCCAGCAGCTTGGCTCCTGGGGCCAACGTCCTGACTTTC
.	.	TRBV19	TRBJ2-7	CASSIGGHIIYEQYF	TGTGCCAGTAGTATAGGGGGACACATAATCTACGAGCAGTACTTC
.	.	TRBV21-1	TRBJ2-3	CASSDYGEKDTQYF	TGTGCCAGCAGCGATTATGGGGAGAAGGATACGCAGTATTTT
.	.	TRBV5-4	TRBJ2-7	CASSFLTGRKYF	TGTGCCAGCAGCTTTCTAACAGGGAGGAAGTACTTC
.	.	TRBV3-1/TRBV3-2	TRBJ1-1	CASSHGWAGAAEAFF	TGTGCCAGCAGTCATGGTTGGGCAGGGGCAGCTGAAGCTTTCTTT
.	.	TRBV12-5	TRBJ2-5	CASPAGRKEATQYF	TGTGCTAGTCCGGCAGGGAGGAAAGAGGCGACCCAGTACTTC
.	.	TRBV7-3	TRBJ2-7	CASSPRQSSYEQYF	TGTGCCAGCAGCCCACGACAGTCCTCCTACGAGCAGTACTTC
.	.	TRBV4-2	TRBJ1-1	CASSQALREDNEAFF	TGTGCCAGCAGCCAAGCCCTCAGAGAGGATAATGAAGCTTTCTTT
TRBD2	.	TRBV5-1	TRBJ2-7	CASSSGTSGWGEQYF	TGCGCCAGCAGCTCCGGGACTAGCGGGTGGGGCGAGCAGTACTTC
TRBD1	.	TRBV19	TRBJ1-5	CASSPRQGGGQPQHF	TGTGCCAGTAGTCCCCGACAGGGGGGAGGTCAGCCCCAGCATTTT
.	few	TRBV12-3/TRBV12-4	TRBJ2-3	CASSKEADTQYF	TGTGCCAGCAGTAAGGAAGCAGATACGCAGTATTTT
TRBD2	.	TRBV19	TRBJ2-7	CASSLGASGRRPYEQYF	TGTGCCAGTAGTCTCGGTGCTAGCGGGAGACGACCCTACGAGCAGTACTTC
.	.	TRBV28	TRBJ1-1	CASSFFGQNTEAFF	TGTGCCAGCAGTTTCTTCGGACAAAACACTGAAGCTTTCTTT
.	.	TRBV7-8	TRBJ2-5	CASSLVRVGRGETQYF	TGTGCCAGCAGCTTAGTACGGGTAGGCAGGGGAGAGACCCAGTACTTC
.	.	TRBV7-2	TRBJ1-1	CASSSVVEAFF	TGTGCCAGCAGCTCGGTGGTCGAAGCTTTCTTT
TRBD1	.	TRBV28	TRBJ1-1	CASSPGDRGETNTEAFF	TGTGCCAGCAGTCCTGGGGACAGGGGCGAGACGAACACTGAAGCTTTCTTT
TRBD2	.	TRBV11-2	TRBJ2-1	CASSDGLAVYNEQFF	TGTGCCAGCAGCGACGGACTAGCGGTTTACAATGAGCAGTTCTTC
.	few	TRBV9	TRBJ2-1	CASSKGTLGRNEQFF	TGTGCCAGCAGCAAAGGGACCCTGGGGAGGAATGAGCAGTTCTTC
.	.	TRBV6-4	TRBJ2-2	CATRLGSNTGELFF	TGTGCCACTAGGCTGGGGTCGAACACCGGGGAGCTGTTTTTT
.	.	TRBV19	TRBJ1-2	CASSMGGTRNYGYTF	TGTGCCAGTAGTATGGGGGGTACAAGGAACTATGGCTACACCTTC
.	few	TRBV15	TRBJ2-1	CATSFRQQGTYNEQFF	TGTGCCACCAGCTTTCGACAGCAAGGCACCTACAATGAGCAGTTCTTC
.	.	TRBV2	TRBJ1-3	CASTRDTIYF	TGTGCCAGCACAAGGGACACCATATATTTT
TRBD1	.	TRBV7-3	TRBJ2-1	CASSLTWEQGAYNEQFF	TGTGCCAGCAGCTTAACGTGGGAACAGGGGGCCTACAATGAGCAGTTCTTC
.	once	TRBV5-1	TRBJ1-4	CASSLALGMGEKLFF	TGCGCCAGCAGCTTGGCCCTGGGGATGGGTGAAAAACTGTTTTTT
.	.	TRBV9	TRBJ2-3	CASSGSYTQYF	TGTGCCAGCAGCGGATCATATACGCAGTATTTT